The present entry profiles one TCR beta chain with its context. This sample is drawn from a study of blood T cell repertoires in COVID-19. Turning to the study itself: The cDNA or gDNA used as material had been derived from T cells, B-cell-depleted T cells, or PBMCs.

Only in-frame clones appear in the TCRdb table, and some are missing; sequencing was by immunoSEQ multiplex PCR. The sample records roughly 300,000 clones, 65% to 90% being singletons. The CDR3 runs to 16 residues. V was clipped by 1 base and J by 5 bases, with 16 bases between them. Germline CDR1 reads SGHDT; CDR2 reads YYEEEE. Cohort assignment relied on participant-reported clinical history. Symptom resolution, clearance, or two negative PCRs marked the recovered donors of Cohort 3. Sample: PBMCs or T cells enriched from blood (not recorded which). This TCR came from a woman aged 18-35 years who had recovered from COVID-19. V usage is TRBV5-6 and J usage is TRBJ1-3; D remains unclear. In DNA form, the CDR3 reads TGTGCCAGCAGCTTGACCGCGGGCTCGGGGAGAAACACCATATATTTT. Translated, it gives CASSLTAGSGRNTIYF.